A single T cell receptor beta chain is shown here with its context. Its antigen is still unknown. Extracted from the samples, RNA was reverse transcribed into cDNA to serve as the sequencing template. Measured with immunoSEQ multiplex PCR; TCRdb has only the in-frame clones, and not every one. The repertoire holds about 160,000 clones, roughly 50% seen once, with about 6.4% in the top ten. The data stem from a study of CD8+ T cells in alopecia areata. On the study more broadly: Treatment of the treated patients consisted of oral tofacitinib, 5 to 10 mg twice daily. Treatment ran 6 to 18 months, with 6 months of follow-up afterward. Study-wide points: More clonal than normal scalp was lesional scalp, particularly alopecia totalis/universalis.

The TCR comes from a human donor with alopecia areata. Sequencing input: CD4+ T cells sorted from blood.

This CDR3 is CASSWGGNEQFF. As DNA, the CDR3 is TGTGCCAGCAGCTGGGGGGGGAATGAGCAGTTCTTC. This rearrangement joins TRBV13 to TRBJ2-1; 7 bases agree with TRBD2. V shed 4 bases, J shed 7 bases, and the junction held 1 base outside the gene matches. The germline V gene has CDR1 PRHDT and CDR2 FYEKMQ (reference sequence). This CDR3 spans 12 amino acids.